Sequencing of this T cell receptor (beta chain) was carried out in a study of blood T cell repertoires in COVID-19. Study summary: T cells, B-cell-depleted T cells, or PBMCs provided the cDNA or gDNA that served as material.

Methods used by the authors: Researchers report that nucleated cell counts were estimated from reference gene primer amplification. Using immunoSEQ multiplex PCR, the repertoire was profiled, and TCRdb retains in-frame clones only, with some absent. V, J and clone size reflect that table, while D and trimming were determined from the DNA. Among around 140,000 clones, 65% to 90% were seen once, and the ten largest hold roughly 10%. This CDR3 comprises 15 residues. V was pared by 1 base and J by 4 bases, with 10 bases between. Looked up from germline, CDR1 is SEHNR and CDR2 is FQNEAQ (reference sequence).

Sequencing was carried out using peripheral blood. The chain has TRBV7-9 and TRBJ2-2; D perhaps matches TRBD1 (5 bases). This receptor was obtained from a man in his fifties or sixties with active or convalescent COVID-19. The CDR3 coding sequence is TGTGCCAGCAGCTTAGTCACGACAGTCACCGGGGAGCTGTTTTTT. It is translated as CASSLVTTVTGELFF.